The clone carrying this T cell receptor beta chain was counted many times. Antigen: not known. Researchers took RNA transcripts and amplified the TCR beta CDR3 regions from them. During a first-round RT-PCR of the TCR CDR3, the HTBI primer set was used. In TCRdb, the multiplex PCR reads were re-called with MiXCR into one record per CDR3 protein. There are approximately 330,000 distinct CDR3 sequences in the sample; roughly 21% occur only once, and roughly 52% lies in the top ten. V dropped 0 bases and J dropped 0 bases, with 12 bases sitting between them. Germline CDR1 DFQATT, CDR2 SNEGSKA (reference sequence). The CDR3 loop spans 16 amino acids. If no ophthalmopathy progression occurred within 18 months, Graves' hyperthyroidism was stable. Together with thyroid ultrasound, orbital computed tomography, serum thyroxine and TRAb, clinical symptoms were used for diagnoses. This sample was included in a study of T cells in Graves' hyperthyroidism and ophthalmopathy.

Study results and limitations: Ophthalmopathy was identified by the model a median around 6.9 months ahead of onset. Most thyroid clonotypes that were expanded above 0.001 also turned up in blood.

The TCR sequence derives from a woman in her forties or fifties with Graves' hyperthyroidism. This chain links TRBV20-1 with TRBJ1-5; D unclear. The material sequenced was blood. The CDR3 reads CSARDSRKNSNQPQHF. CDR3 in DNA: TGCAGTGCTAGAGATAGCAGGAAAAATAGCAATCAGCCCCAGCATTTT.